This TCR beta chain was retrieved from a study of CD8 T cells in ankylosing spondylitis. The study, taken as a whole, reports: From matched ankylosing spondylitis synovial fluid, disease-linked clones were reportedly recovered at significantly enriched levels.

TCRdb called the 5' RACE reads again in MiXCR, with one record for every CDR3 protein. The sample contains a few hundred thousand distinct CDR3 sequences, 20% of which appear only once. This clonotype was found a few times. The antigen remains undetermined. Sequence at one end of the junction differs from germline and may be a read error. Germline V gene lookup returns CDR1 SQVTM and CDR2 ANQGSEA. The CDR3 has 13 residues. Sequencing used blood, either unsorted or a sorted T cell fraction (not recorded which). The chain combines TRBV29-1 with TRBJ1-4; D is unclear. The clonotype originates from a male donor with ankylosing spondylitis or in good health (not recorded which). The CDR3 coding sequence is TGCAGCATTGAAGATGGATCGGCGGGTCGTCCGATTTTT. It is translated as CSIEDGSAGRPIF.